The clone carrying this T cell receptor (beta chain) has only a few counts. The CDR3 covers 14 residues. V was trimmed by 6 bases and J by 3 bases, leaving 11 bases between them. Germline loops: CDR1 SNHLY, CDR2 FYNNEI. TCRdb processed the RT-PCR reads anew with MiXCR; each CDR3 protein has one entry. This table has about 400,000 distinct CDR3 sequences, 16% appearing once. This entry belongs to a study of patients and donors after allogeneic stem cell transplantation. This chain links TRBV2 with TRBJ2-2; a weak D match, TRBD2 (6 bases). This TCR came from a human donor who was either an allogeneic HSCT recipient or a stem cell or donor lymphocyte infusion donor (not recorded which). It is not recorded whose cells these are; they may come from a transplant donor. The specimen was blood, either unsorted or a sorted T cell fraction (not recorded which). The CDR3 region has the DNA TGTGCCAGCAGAGCCGGGACTGACACCGGGGAGCTGTTTTTT. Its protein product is CASRAGTDTGELFF.